Sequencing of this T cell receptor beta chain was carried out in a study of shared clonotypes between healthy human individuals. Broader study findings: Naive subsets generally had larger estimated richness than memory subsets. When naive CD4 clonotypes were compared across a few donors, approximately 5% were shared. Only blood was sampled; tissue repertoires likely differ.

There were only Caucasian adults among the donors, and all lived in Nashville, Tennessee. Details on this clone: Its antigen remains unknown.

Profiled with immunoSEQ multiplex PCR; TCRdb holds only in-frame clones, not every one. Counted here are about a million clones, around 76% occurring once; the ten biggest clones make up about 1.5%. Per germline, CDR1 MGHDK and CDR2 SYGVNS. Trimming pared 7 bases from V and 3 bases from J, leaving 18 bases between. CDR3 size: 15 residues. Source material: memory CD4+ T cells sorted from blood. Subset defined: CD45RA-negative fraction. This chain uses TRBV25-1 with TRBJ1-1; the D gene is possibly TRBD1 (6 bases). The receptor's source is a young man in good health. In nucleotides, the CDR3 is TGTGCCAGCATTCCTCCCAGGCAGGGGCACACTGAAGCTTTCTTT. Amino acid sequence: CASIPPRQGHTEAFF.